The sequence of this TCR beta chain was determined in a study of T cell repertoires in cytomegalovirus infection. TCRdb recomputed calls from the reads with MiXCR, one row per CDR3 protein. The table shows roughly 700,000 distinct CDR3 sequences, with 30% to 35% occurring only once. This clonotype occurred a few times. Its target is unknown. V was shortened by 3 bases and J by 0 bases, with 8 bases between the two germline ends. There are 13 residues in the CDR3. Germline V gene sequence: CDR1 DFQATT, CDR2 SNEGSKA (reference sequence). Sequenced here: cultured PBMCs, sampled from culture after CMV antigen stimulation. The chain couples TRBV20-1 to TRBJ1-1; D ambiguous. The source of this sequence is a human donor in good health (CMV status not recorded). Some clones in this sample may be carry-over from other donors' samples. This CDR3 is CSASPDMNTEAFF. The CDR3 DNA sequence: TGCAGTGCTAGTCCTGACATGAACACTGAAGCTTTCTTT.